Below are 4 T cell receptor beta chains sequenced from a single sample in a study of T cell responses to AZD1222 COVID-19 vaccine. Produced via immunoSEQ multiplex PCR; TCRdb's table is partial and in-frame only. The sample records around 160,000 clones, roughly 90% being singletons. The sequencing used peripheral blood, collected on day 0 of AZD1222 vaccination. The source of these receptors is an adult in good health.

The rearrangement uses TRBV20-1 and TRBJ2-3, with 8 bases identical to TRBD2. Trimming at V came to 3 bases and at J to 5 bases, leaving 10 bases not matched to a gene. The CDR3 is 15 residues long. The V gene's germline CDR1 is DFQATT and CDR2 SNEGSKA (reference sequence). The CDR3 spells CSASARSGSLDTQYF. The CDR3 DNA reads TGCAGTGCTAGTGCGCGGAGCGGGAGCCTAGATACGCAGTATTTT.

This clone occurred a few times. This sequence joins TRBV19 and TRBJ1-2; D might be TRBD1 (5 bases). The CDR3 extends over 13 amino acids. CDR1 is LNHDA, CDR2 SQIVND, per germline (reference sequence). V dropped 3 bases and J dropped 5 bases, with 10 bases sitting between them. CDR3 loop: CASSIAGQYGYTF. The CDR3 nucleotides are TGTGCCAGTAGTATTGCGGGGCAGTATGGCTACACCTTC.

The CDR3 region has the DNA TGTGCCATCAGTGAACAGGAGAACACTGAAGCTTTCTTT. Its protein product is CAISEQENTEAFF. This chain joins TRBV10-3 and TRBJ1-1; maybe TRBD1 (5 bases). Trimming shortened V by 3 bases and J by 1 base, and 6 bases separated the two germline ends. CDR1 and CDR2 (germline): ENHRY, SYGVKD. The CDR3 loop spans 13 amino acids.

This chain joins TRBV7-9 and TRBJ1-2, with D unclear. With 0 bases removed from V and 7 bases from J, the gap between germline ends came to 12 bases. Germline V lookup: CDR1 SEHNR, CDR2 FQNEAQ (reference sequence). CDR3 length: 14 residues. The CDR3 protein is CASSLAVPNGGYTF. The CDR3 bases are TGTGCCAGCAGCTTAGCGGTCCCCAACGGTGGCTACACCTTC.